The clone carrying this TCR beta chain was found once. Original methodology: Junction-only sequences without quality scores were provided by ImmunoSEQ, so filtering was different. Sequenced by immunoSEQ multiplex PCR; TCRdb stores in-frame clones only, minus some. The DNA was the basis for D and trimming; V, J and clone size are from that table. The profile shows over a million clones, approximately 80% of them singletons. The data were taken from a study of shared clonotypes between healthy human individuals. Memory CD4+ cells were the fraction left after CD45RA+ naive selection. The receptor's source is a man younger than 35 in good health. Some clones in this sample may be carry-over from other donors' samples. Sequencing used memory CD4+ T cells from PBMCs. Subset meaning: CD45RA-negative fraction.

The CDR3 DNA is TGTGCCAGCAGCCCTTTTCGGTACACTGAAGCTTTCTTT. Protein: CASSPFRYTEAFF. V usage is TRBV28 and J usage is TRBJ1-1; no firm D call. Trimming pared 6 bases from V and 3 bases from J, leaving 11 bases between. CDR1 is MDHEN, CDR2 SYDVKM, per germline. The CDR3 runs 13 residues. Complete variable domain (other parts from reference TRBV28 and TRBJ1-1): DVKVTQSSRYLVKRTGEKVFLECVQDMDHENMFWYRQDPGLGLRLIYFSYDVKMKEKGDIPEGYSVSREKKERFSLILESASTNQTSMYLCASSPFRYTEAFFGQGTRLTVV.